The 26 T cell receptor beta chains given below trace back to one sample, sequenced in a study of cytomegalovirus exposure and HLA in healthy donors. This PCR relied on a set of 60 Vbeta primers and 13 Jbeta primers. Produced via immunoSEQ multiplex PCR; TCRdb's table is partial and in-frame only. The profile covers approximately 140,000 clones, with roughly 80% appearing a single time and about 1% taken by the ten largest. The sequencing input was PBMCs. The receptors were gathered from a boy aged 5-17 years in good health and CMV-seronegative.

The chain is built from TRBV23-1 and TRBJ1-2; possible D gene TRBD1, 6 bases. TRBV23-1 is an ORF, with its function uncertain. V dropped 6 bases and J dropped 6 bases, with 14 bases sitting between them. There are 13 residues in the CDR3. In DNA form, the CDR3 reads TGCGCCAGCAGCCCGGGGGGGGCTCATGGCTACACCTTC. This translates into CASSPGGAHGYTF.

CDR3: CATSHFSGQFF. DNA of the CDR3: TGTGCCACCAGCCACTTTTCGGGGCAGTTCTTC. The chain couples TRBV15 to TRBJ2-1; D not resolved. The CDR3 extends over 11 amino acids. Trimming stripped 5 bases from V and 12 bases from J, with 11 bases between. Germline lookup yields CDR1 LNHNV and CDR2 YYDKDF (reference sequence). Supplemented by reference TRBV15 and TRBJ2-1, the full variable domain reads DAMVIQNPRYQVTQFGKPVTLSCSQTLNHNVMYWYQQKSSQAPKLLFHYYDKDFNNEADTPDNFQSRRPNTSFCFLDIRSPGLGDTAMYLCATSHFSGQFFGPGTRLTVL.

The V call is TRBV5-6, the J call TRBJ2-2, with 7 nucleotides matching TRBD1. Trimming removed 4 bases from V and 0 bases from J; junction bases left unmatched: 9. This CDR3 region has 17 residues. Germline V CDR1 and CDR2: SGHDT, YYEEEE. The CDR3 DNA reads as TGTGCCAGCAGCCCCAGCCCGGGGACAGCGAACACCGGGGAGCTGTTTTTT. Translated, it gives CASSPSPGTANTGELFF. Full variable domain (outside the CDR3, taken from reference TRBV5-6 and TRBJ2-2): DAGVTQSPTHLIKTRGQQVTLRCSPKSGHDTVSWYQQALGQGPQFIFQYYEEEERQRGNFPDRFSGHQFPNYSSELNVNALLLGDSALYLCASSPSPGTANTGELFFGEGSRLTVL.

This clone was observed a few times. The chain recombines TRBV28 with TRBJ2-1; TRBD2 aligns across 16 bases. V lost 6 bases, J lost 7 bases, and 6 bases stayed unmatched. The CDR3 has 16 amino acids. Germline V gene sequence: CDR1 MDHEN, CDR2 SYDVKM. The CDR3 sequence is CASRGTSGGGANEQFF. In nucleotides, the CDR3 is TGTGCCAGCAGGGGGACTAGCGGGGGGGGAGCGAATGAGCAGTTCTTC.

The chain has TRBV6-1 and TRBJ2-7, with 14 bases that match TRBD2. The CDR3 totals 14 residues. V trimming: 6 bases; J trimming: 6 bases; junction bases outside the gene matches: 4. CDR1 and CDR2 from the germline V gene are MNHNS and SASEGT. The CDR3 region is CASRAGLAGGEQYF. In DNA form, the CDR3 reads TGTGCCAGCAGAGCAGGACTAGCGGGAGGCGAGCAGTACTTC.

The chain uses TRBV27 and TRBJ1-6; D perhaps matches TRBD1 (5 bases). This CDR3 contains 14 residues. The germline CDR1 and CDR2 sequences are MNHEY and SMNVEV (reference sequence). Trimming shortened V by 4 bases and J by 8 bases, and 12 bases separated the two germline ends. The CDR3 nucleotides are TGTGCCAGCAGTTCCAGGGCTGTTGATTCACCCCTCCACTTT. The encoded protein is CASSSRAVDSPLHF.

This sequence joins TRBV6-4 and TRBJ2-1; 8 bases align to TRBD2. Germline values: CDR1 MRHNA, CDR2 SNTAGT. The CDR3 is made up of 14 amino acids. Germline trimming cut 6 bases from V and 5 bases from J; bases unmatched to any gene: 6. The CDR3 sequence: CASSREGPNNEQFF. CDR3 coding DNA: TGTGCCAGCAGCCGGGAGGGTCCCAACAATGAGCAGTTCTTC.

The sample holds a few counts of this clone. The CDR3 sequence: CASRGTASQPQHF. Written as DNA, the CDR3 is TGTGCCAGCAGGGGGACTGCTAGTCAGCCCCAGCATTTT. The chain carries TRBV2 and TRBJ1-5, with D perhaps TRBD1 (5 bases). The CDR3 has 13 amino acids. The germline CDR1 and CDR2 sequences are SNHLY and FYNNEI. The ends were cut back, 6 bases at V and 6 bases at J, with 12 bases in the middle.

The chain combines TRBV6-6 with TRBJ1-1; D unclear. CDR3 length: 15 residues. The germline CDR1 and CDR2 sequences are MNHNY and SVGAGI (reference sequence). V was pared by 0 bases and J by 1 base, with 9 bases between. The CDR3 sequence: CASSYSAGGNTEAFF. In DNA form, the CDR3 reads TGTGCCAGCAGTTACTCGGCTGGTGGGAACACTGAAGCTTTCTTT.

The chain employs TRBV5-4 and TRBJ1-3; no firm D call. The CDR3 consists of 12 residues. Per the germline V gene, CDR1 is SGHNT and CDR2 is YYREEE (reference sequence). Trimming stripped 4 bases from V and 7 bases from J, with 9 bases between. CDR3 sequence: CASSGVGNTIYF. For the CDR3, the DNA is TGTGCCAGCAGCGGCGTCGGGAACACCATATATTTT. The full variable domain, its missing parts supplied by reference TRBV5-4 and TRBJ1-3, is ETGVTQSPTHLIKTRGQQVTLRCSSQSGHNTVSWYQQALGQGPQFIFQYYREEENGRGNFPPRFSGLQFPNYSSELNVNALELDDSALYLCASSGVGNTIYFGEGSWLTVV.

V gene TRBV18 combines with J gene TRBJ2-2, with D maybe TRBD1 (6 bases). With 6 bases removed from V and 5 bases from J, the gap between germline ends came to 19 bases. CDR3 length: 16 residues. Germline V gene lookup returns CDR1 KGHSH and CDR2 LQKENI. CDR3 region: CASSLTGNTGTGELFF. The DNA of the CDR3 is TGTGCCAGCTCCCTAACAGGGAACACGGGGACCGGGGAGCTGTTTTTT. The complete variable domain, with remaining parts taken from reference TRBV18 and TRBJ2-2, reads NAGVMQNPRHLVRRRGQEARLRCSPMKGHSHVYWYRQLPEEGLKFMVYLQKENIIDESGMPKERFSAEFPKEGPSILRIQQVVRGDSAAYFCASSLTGNTGTGELFFGEGSRLTVL.

This sequence joins TRBV4-1 and TRBJ1-2, with 7 bases matching TRBD1. Germline V CDR1 and CDR2: MGHRA, YSYEKL. Unmatched junction bases numbered 1, after V lost 3 bases and J lost 3 bases. This CDR3 region has 13 residues. The CDR3 DNA is TGCGCCAGCAGCCAGACAGGGTACTATGGCTACACCTTC. Protein: CASSQTGYYGYTF.

The CDR3 loop is CASSPNPTGPESNQPQHF. CDR3 nucleotide sequence: TGTGCCAGCAGCCCTAACCCGACAGGGCCCGAAAGCAATCAGCCCCAGCATTTT. The rearrangement uses TRBV7-7 and TRBJ1-5; 7 bases map to TRBD1. The trim removed 5 bases at V and 1 base at J, leaving 14 bases unmatched. The germline V gene has CDR1 SSHAT and CDR2 FNYEAQ (reference sequence). The length of the CDR3 is 18 residues.

The CDR3 protein is CASSQYAGGGNTQYF. The CDR3 DNA reads as TGCGCCAGCAGTCAATACGCGGGAGGGGGGAATACGCAGTATTTT. The chain has TRBV23-1 and TRBJ2-3; 9 bases match TRBD2. TRBV23-1 is reported as an ORF; its role is uncertain. The CDR3 extends over 15 amino acids. Trimming removed 1 base from V and 7 bases from J; junction bases left unmatched: 6.

The genes are TRBV30 and TRBJ1-1; unclear D gene. This CDR3 is 12 amino acids long. The germline V gene encodes CDR1 GTSNPN and CDR2 SVGIG (reference sequence). The V end was cut by 3 bases, the J end by 1 base, with 6 bases between. The CDR3: CAWRSGNTEAFF. DNA of the CDR3: TGTGCCTGGAGATCGGGGAACACTGAAGCTTTCTTT.

This chain connects TRBV27 to TRBJ2-7; 8 bases align to TRBD2. Germline V lookup: CDR1 MNHEY, CDR2 SMNVEV (reference sequence). This CDR3 is 15 amino acids long. The V segment lost 6 bases and the J segment 6 bases; nucleotides outside the gene matches: 13. DNA of the CDR3: TGTGCCAGCAGAGTGGGGAGAGGACTAGCCTTCGAGCAGTACTTC. Its protein is CASRVGRGLAFEQYF.

This chain connects TRBV30 to TRBJ2-1; 9 nucleotides agree with TRBD2. Per the germline V gene, CDR1 is GTSNPN and CDR2 is SVGIG (reference sequence). CDR3 length: 19 residues. V trimming: 4 bases; J trimming: 1 base; junction bases outside the gene matches: 17. CDR3 sequence: CAWKKLGTSTGGSYNEQFF. As DNA, the CDR3 is TGTGCCTGGAAGAAGTTGGGGACTAGCACTGGTGGGTCCTACAATGAGCAGTTCTTC.

This clone was seen once. This rearrangement joins TRBV2 to TRBJ2-5; possibly TRBD2 for D (5 bases). The CDR3 spans 16 residues. The germline V and J ends were trimmed by 4 bases and 2 bases, with 17 bases remaining between them. Germline V gene data show CDR1 as SNHLY and CDR2 as FYNNEI. CDR3 bases: TGTGCCAGCAGTGCCTATGGAGGCCTAACTCAAGAGACCCAGTACTTC. Protein sequence: CASSAYGGLTQETQYF.

The gene calls are TRBV29-1 and TRBJ2-7; 8 bases are a match to TRBD1. The CDR3 contains 12 residues. After removal of 7 bases from V and 2 bases from J, the junction contained 4 bases not matched to a gene. Germline-derived CDR1 and CDR2 are SQVTM and ANQGSEA. CDR3 DNA sequence: TGCAGCGCTCGGACAGGGACCTACGAGCAGTACTTC. Its protein product is CSARTGTYEQYF.

V usage is TRBV19 and J usage is TRBJ2-7; 7 bases agree with TRBD1. The V gene's germline CDR1 is LNHDA and CDR2 SQIVND (reference sequence). The CDR3 has 14 residues. With V trimmed by 3 bases and J by 2 bases, 4 bases remained unmatched. CDR3 in amino acids: CASSIRQGAYEQYF. In nucleotides, the CDR3 is TGTGCCAGTAGTATCAGGCAGGGGGCCTACGAGCAGTACTTC.

The chain carries TRBV4-1 and TRBJ2-3; no clear D. CDR1 MGHRA and CDR2 YSYEKL come from the germline V gene. With 0 bases removed from V and 9 bases from J, the gap between germline ends came to 7 bases. This CDR3 has 12 residues. The CDR3 DNA reads TGCGCCAGCAGCCAAGATTCTCAGACGCAGTATTTT. Its translation: CASSQDSQTQYF.

This clone was detected only a few times. DNA of the CDR3: TGTGCCAGCAGCCCCACGGTGAACACCGGGGAGCTGTTTTTT. Amino acid sequence: CASSPTVNTGELFF. The J gene is TRBJ2-2, the V gene TRBV7-2; no clear D gene. This CDR3 region has 14 residues. Germline V gene sequence: CDR1 SGHTA, CDR2 FQGNSA. The ends were cut back, 5 bases at V and 1 base at J, with 8 bases in the middle.

This clone was counted a few times. The chain recombines TRBV7-9 with TRBJ1-4; TRBD1 might be the D (6 bases). Germline CDR1 is SEHNR and CDR2 is FQNEAQ (reference sequence). CDR3 length: 15 amino acids. The V gene lost 5 bases and the J gene lost 8 bases, with 18 bases spanning the gap. The CDR3 sequence: CASSQRRGPNEKLFF. CDR3 nucleotides: TGTGCCAGCAGCCAACGGCGGGGGCCCAACGAAAAACTGTTTTTT.

The rearrangement links TRBV25-1 to TRBJ1-2, with D tentatively TRBD1 (5 bases). V lost 6 bases and J lost 6, with 11 bases in between. The CDR3 length is 12 residues. CDR1 is MGHDK, CDR2 SYGVNS, per germline. CDR3 loop: CASSKGWDGYTF. The CDR3 DNA follows: TGTGCCAGCAGCAAGGGGTGGGATGGCTACACCTTC.

V usage is TRBV9 and J usage is TRBJ2-3; 7 bases fit TRBD1. Germline loops: CDR1 SGDLS, CDR2 YYNGEE. This CDR3 comprises 16 residues. V dropped 3 bases and J dropped 4; count of bases not matched to a gene: 11. DNA of the CDR3: TGTGCCAGCAGCGCTCAACAGGGGCTGTGGGCAGATACGCAGTATTTT. It yields the protein CASSAQQGLWADTQYF.

Here the CDR3 reads CSVAGRQGSGNTIYF. CDR3 DNA sequence: TGCAGCGTTGCGGGGCGACAGGGTTCTGGAAACACCATATATTTT. The chain is built from TRBV29-1 and TRBJ1-3, with 7 bases that match TRBD1. The germline V gene encodes CDR1 SQVTM and CDR2 ANQGSEA. The CDR3 is 15 amino acids. V trimming: 4 bases; J trimming: 1 base; junction bases outside the gene matches: 7.